The entry below describes one T cell receptor beta chain. This clone was counted once. Its antigen is currently not known. No base-level quality is on record; no much larger clone is a single base apart. The data belong to a study of blood T cell repertoires in COVID-19 (dated by TCRdb to the early 2020s). General notes on the study: Samples covering the acute and convalescent phases of COVID-19 were provided by collaborators in the United States, Italy and Spain. The sample metadata nearly always contained a de-identified subject ID, COVID-19 status, age in years and sex. The material from the prospective study consisted of cDNA or gDNA derived from T cells, B-cell-depleted T cells, or PBMCs. Subjects who had been exposed to COVID-19, were actively infected with it, or had recovered from it provided the deeply sampled blood TCRbeta repertoires that made up the dataset. The samples were drawn from the first 160 participants of the ongoing ImmuneRACE study and from 950 to 1,500 subjects provided by 6 global collaborators. Where available, HLA class I and class II types were obtained from metadata supplied by the sample provider rather than from assay-based typing. The repertoires were released in a freely available public database intended as a resource for research on the immune response to SARS-CoV-2.

The immunoSEQ Assay, a bias-controlled multiplex PCR, was used to amplify TCRbeta CDR3 regions from genomic DNA. Per the source publication's procedure: Nucleated cell counts per sample were estimated from amplification of reference gene primers within the assay. To quantify the absolute abundance of each unique TCRbeta CDR3 rearrangement, sequence reads were collapsed and filtered. Productive Simpson clonality was computed per sample as the square root of Simpson's diversity index over productive rearrangements. The source is immuneACCESS, and TCRdb retained only in-frame sequences with V and J called. Part of the clones is not carried over; for the studies checked, unresolved V genes explain less than half of this, and the remainder is unexplained. V and J calls and clone size are those listed in that table; D and trimming were worked out from the DNA. The sample table records fewer than 350,000 clones; 86% of these occur just once. Of the sample, around 9% is held by the ten largest clones.

Study-wide conclusions, independent of this receptor: The amount of clinical and demographic metadata varied by source and participant and was provided uncurated.

The collaborating institutions used their own protocols to collect whole blood in K2EDTA tubes. For TCRbeta analysis, collaborator samples were shipped as frozen whole blood, as isolated PBMCs, or as DNA extracted from either sample type. CDR1 and CDR2 (SGHDT, YYEEEE) derive from the germline V gene. Inclusive of the bounding cysteine and phenylalanine, the CDR3 is 12 residues long. Left in the record is the CDR3 DNA by itself, 36 bases read in frame from the first base. Trimming takes 4 bases from V and 4 bases from J, and the germline ends sit 9 bases apart. The TCR originated in a man aged 40-49 years with active or convalescent COVID-19. The sequence is built from TRBV5-6 and TRBJ2-7; TRBD1 is perhaps the D gene, given 6 matching bases. The sequencing input was peripheral blood. CDR3 sequence: CASSPGQYEQYF. Here is the DNA: TGTGCCAGCAGCCCCGGACAGTACGAGCAGTACTTC.